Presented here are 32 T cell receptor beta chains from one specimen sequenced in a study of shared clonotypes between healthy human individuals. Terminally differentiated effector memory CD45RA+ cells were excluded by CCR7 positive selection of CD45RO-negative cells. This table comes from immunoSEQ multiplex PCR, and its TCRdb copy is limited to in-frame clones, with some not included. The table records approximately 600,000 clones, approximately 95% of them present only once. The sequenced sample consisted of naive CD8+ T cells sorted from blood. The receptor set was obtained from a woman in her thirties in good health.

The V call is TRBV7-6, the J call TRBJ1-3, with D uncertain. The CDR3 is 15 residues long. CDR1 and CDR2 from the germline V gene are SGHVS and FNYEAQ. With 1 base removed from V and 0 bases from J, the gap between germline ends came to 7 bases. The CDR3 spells CASSLGANSGNTIYF. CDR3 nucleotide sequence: TGTGCCAGCAGCTTAGGGGCGAACTCTGGAAACACCATATATTTT.

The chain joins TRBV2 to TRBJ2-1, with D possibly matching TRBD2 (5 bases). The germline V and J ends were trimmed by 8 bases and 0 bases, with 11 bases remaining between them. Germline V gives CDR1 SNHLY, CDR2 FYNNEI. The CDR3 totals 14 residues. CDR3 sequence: CASDRGASYNEQFF. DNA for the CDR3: TGTGCCAGCGACCGGGGTGCCTCCTACAATGAGCAGTTCTTC.

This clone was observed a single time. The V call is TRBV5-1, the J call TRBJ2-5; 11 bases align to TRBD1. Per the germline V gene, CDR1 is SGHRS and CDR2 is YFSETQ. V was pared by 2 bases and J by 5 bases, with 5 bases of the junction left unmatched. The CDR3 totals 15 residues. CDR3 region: CASSLGQGARETQYF. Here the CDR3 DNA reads TGCGCCAGCAGCTTAGGACAGGGGGCGCGTGAGACCCAGTACTTC.

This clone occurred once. CDR3 protein: CASREGGSTYNEQFF. The CDR3 coding sequence is TGTGCCAGTAGAGAAGGCGGGTCGACCTACAATGAGCAGTTCTTC. The chain is built from TRBV19 and TRBJ2-1; tentative D call: TRBD2 (5 bases). In germline, CDR1 is LNHDA, CDR2 SQIVND (reference sequence). Deletions cut 6 bases from V and 2 bases from J, with 14 bases between. The CDR3 runs to 15 residues.

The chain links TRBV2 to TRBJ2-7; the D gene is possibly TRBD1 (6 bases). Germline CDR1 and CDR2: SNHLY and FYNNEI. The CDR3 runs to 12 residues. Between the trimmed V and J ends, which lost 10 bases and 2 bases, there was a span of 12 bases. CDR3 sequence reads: CATGAGAYEQYF. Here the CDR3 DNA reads TGTGCCACCGGAGCAGGGGCCTACGAGCAGTACTTC.

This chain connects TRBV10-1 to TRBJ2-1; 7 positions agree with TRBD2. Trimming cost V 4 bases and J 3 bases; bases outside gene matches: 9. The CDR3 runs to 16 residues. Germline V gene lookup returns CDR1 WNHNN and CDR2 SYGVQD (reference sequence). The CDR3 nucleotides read TGCGCCAGCAGTGGTGGTGCGGGAGACTTCTACAATGAGCAGTTCTTC. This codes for CASSGGAGDFYNEQFF.

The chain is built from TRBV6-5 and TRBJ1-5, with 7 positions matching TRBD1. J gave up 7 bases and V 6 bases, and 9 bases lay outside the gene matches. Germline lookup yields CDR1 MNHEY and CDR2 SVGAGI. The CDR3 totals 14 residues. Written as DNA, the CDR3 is TGTGCCAGCAGCCCACAGGGGAGACGCCAGCCCCAGCATTTT. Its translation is CASSPQGRRQPQHF.

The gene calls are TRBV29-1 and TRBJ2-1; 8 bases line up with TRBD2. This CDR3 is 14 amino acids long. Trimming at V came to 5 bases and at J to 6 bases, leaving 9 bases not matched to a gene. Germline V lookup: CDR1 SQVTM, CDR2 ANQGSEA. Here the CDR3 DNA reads TGCAGCGTTCCTTCCCTCAGCGGGAGCAATGAGCAGTTCTTC. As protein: CSVPSLSGSNEQFF.

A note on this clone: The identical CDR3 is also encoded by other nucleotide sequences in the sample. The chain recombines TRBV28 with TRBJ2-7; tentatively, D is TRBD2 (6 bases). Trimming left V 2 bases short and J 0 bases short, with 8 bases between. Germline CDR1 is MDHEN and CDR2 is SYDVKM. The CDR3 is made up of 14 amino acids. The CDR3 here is CASSLAGSSYEQYF. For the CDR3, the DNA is TGTGCCAGCAGTTTAGCGGGGAGCTCCTACGAGCAGTACTTC.

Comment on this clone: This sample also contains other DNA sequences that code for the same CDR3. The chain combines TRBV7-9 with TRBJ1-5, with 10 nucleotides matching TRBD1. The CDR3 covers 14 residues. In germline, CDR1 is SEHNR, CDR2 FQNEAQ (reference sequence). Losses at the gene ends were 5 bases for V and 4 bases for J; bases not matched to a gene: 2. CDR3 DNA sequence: TGTGCCAGCAGCCCGGGACAGGGGAATCAGCCCCAGCATTTT. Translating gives CASSPGQGNQPQHF.

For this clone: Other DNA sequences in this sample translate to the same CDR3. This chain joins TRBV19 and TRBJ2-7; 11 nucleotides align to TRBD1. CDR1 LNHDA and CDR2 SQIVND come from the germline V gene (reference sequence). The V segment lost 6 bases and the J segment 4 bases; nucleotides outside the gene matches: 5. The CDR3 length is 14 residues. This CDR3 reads CASSAGTGGYEQYF. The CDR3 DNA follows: TGTGCCAGTAGCGCCGGGACAGGGGGATACGAGCAGTACTTC.

The CDR3 DNA reads as TGTGCCAGCAGTCCACGGGCCTCTTGGCCGTACTTC. It codes for CASSPRASWPYF. The chain joins TRBV28 to TRBJ2-7; D remains ambiguous. CDR3 length equals 12 residues. V lost 5 bases and J lost 12, with 17 bases in between. CDR1 and CDR2 from the germline V gene are MDHEN and SYDVKM. Filled out from reference TRBV28 and TRBJ2-7, the complete variable domain reads DVKVTQSSRYLVKRTGEKVFLECVQDMDHENMFWYRQDPGLGLRLIYFSYDVKMKEKGDIPEGYSVSREKKERFSLILESASTNQTSMYLCASSPRASWPYFGPGTRLTVT.

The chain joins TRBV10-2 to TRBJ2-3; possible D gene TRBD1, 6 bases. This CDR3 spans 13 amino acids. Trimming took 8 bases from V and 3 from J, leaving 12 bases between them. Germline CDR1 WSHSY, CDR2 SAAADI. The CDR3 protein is CASSTGNTDTQYF. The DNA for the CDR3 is TGCGCCAGCTCTACAGGGAATACAGATACGCAGTATTTT.

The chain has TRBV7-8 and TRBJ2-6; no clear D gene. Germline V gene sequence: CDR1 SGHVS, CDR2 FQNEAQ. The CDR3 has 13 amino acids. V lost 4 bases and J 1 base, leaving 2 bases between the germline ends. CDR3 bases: TGTGCCAGCAGCTCGTCTGGGGCCAACGTCCTGACTTTC. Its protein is CASSSSGANVLTF.

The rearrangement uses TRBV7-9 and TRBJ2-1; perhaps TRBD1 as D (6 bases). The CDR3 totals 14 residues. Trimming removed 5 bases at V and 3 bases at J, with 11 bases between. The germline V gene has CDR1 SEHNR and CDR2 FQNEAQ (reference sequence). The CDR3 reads CASSLGQGYNEQFF. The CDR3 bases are TGTGCCAGCAGCCTGGGACAAGGCTACAATGAGCAGTTCTTC.

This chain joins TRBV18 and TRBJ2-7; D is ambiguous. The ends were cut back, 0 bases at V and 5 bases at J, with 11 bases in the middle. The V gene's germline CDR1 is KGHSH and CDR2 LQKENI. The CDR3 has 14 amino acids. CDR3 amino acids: CASSPPSVIHEQYF. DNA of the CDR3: TGTGCCAGCTCACCACCTTCTGTGATCCACGAGCAGTACTTC.

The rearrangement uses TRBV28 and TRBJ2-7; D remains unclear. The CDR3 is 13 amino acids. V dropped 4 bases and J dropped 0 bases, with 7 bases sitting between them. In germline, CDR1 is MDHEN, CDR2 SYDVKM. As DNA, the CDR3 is TGTGCCAGCAGTTCTGGCGCCTCCTACGAGCAGTACTTC. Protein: CASSSGASYEQYF. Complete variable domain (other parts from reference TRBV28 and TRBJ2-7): DVKVTQSSRYLVKRTGEKVFLECVQDMDHENMFWYRQDPGLGLRLIYFSYDVKMKEKGDIPEGYSVSREKKERFSLILESASTNQTSMYLCASSSGASYEQYFGPGTRLTVT.

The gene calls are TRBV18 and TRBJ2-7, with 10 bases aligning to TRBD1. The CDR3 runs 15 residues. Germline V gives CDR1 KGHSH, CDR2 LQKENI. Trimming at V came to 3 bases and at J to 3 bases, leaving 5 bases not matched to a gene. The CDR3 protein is CASSPEWTGGYEQYF. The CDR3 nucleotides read TGTGCCAGCTCACCCGAATGGACAGGGGGCTACGAGCAGTACTTC.

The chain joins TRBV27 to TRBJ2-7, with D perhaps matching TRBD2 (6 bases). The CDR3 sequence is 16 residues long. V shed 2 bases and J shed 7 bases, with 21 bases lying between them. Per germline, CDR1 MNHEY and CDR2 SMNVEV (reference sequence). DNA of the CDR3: TGTGCCAGCAGTTTAACGTCCGGCGGGGCCCCTTGGGAGCAGTACTTC. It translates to CASSLTSGGAPWEQYF.

CDR3 region: CASSPGTSGGELFF. CDR3 sequence (DNA): TGTGCCAGCAGTCCCGGGACTAGCGGCGGGGAGCTGTTTTTT. V is TRBV28 and J is TRBJ2-2; 11 bases agree with TRBD2. The ends lost 5 bases at V and 7 bases at J; junction bases unmatched: 3. CDR1 is MDHEN and CDR2 is SYDVKM in the germline V gene. The CDR3 runs to 14 residues.

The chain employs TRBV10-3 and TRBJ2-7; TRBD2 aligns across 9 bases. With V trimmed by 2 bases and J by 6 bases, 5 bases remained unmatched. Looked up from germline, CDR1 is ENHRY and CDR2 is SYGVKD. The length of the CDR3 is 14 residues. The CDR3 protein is CAISERQREVEQYF. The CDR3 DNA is TGTGCCATCAGTGAGAGGCAGCGGGAGGTCGAGCAGTACTTC.

In DNA, the CDR3 is TGTGCCTGGAGTGTGGGCGGGAAAGAGACCCAGTACTTC. It specifies CAWSVGGKETQYF. V is TRBV30 and J is TRBJ2-5; D is possibly TRBD2 (6 bases). Germline lookup yields CDR1 GTSNPN and CDR2 SVGIG (reference sequence). Trimming cost V 0 bases and J 3 bases, with 8 bases left between them. This CDR3 region has 13 residues.

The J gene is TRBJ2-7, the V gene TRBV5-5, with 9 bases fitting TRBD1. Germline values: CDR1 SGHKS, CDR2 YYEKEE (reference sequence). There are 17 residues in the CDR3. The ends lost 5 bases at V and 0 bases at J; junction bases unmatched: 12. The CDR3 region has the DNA TGTGCCAGCAGTTTTCGAGGCACAGGGGGCGACTCCTACGAGCAGTACTTC. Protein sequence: CASSFRGTGGDSYEQYF.

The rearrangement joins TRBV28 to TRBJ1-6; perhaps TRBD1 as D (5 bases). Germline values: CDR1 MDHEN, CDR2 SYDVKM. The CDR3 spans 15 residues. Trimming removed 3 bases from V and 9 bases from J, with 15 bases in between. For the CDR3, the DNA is TGTGCCAGCAGTTTGGGACCTGCTTCGAGTTCACCCCTCCACTTT. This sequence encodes CASSLGPASSSPLHF.

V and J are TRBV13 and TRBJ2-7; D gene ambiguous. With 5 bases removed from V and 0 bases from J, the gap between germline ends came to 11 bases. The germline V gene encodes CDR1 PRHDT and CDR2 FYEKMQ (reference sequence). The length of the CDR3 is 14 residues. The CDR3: CASSAPLLSYEQYF. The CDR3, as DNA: TGTGCCAGCAGCGCCCCCCTTCTCTCCTACGAGCAGTACTTC.

This CDR3 is CACVKASHSGNTIYF. The CDR3 nucleotides read TGTGCCTGTGTAAAAGCTTCCCACTCTGGAAACACCATATATTTT. This chain links TRBV28 with TRBJ1-3; D uncertain. CDR1 MDHEN and CDR2 SYDVKM come from the germline V gene. The V and J ends lost 11 bases and 0 bases respectively, with 17 bases between them. The CDR3 totals 15 residues.

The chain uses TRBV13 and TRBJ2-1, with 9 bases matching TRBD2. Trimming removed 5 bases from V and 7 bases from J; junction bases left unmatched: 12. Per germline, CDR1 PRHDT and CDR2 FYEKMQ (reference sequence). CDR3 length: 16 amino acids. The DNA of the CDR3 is TGTGCCAGCAGCCGTGGTGCGGGAGGGCCTAAGAATGAGCAGTTCTTC. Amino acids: CASSRGAGGPKNEQFF.

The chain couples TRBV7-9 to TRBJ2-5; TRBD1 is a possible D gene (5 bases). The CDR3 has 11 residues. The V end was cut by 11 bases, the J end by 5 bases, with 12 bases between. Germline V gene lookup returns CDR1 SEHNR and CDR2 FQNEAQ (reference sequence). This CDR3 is CAVQGGETQYF. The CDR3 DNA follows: TGTGCCGTGCAGGGTGGGGAGACCCAGTACTTC.

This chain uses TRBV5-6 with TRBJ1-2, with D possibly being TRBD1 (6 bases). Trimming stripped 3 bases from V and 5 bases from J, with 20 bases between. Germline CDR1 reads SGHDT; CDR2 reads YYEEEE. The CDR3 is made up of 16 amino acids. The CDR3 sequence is CASSSEYAGVGYGYTF. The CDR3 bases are TGTGCCAGCAGCTCGGAGTACGCAGGGGTAGGGTATGGCTACACCTTC.

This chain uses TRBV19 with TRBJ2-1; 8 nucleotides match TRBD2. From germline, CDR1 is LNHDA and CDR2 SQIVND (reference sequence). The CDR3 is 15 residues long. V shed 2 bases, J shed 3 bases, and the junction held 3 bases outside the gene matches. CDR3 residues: CASSIIAGNYNEQFF. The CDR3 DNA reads TGTGCCAGTAGTATAATAGCGGGGAACTACAATGAGCAGTTCTTC.

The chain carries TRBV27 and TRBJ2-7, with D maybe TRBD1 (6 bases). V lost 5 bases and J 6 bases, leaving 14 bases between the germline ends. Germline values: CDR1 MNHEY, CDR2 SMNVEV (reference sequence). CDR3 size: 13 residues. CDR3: CASSLQGPSEQYF. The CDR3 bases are TGTGCCAGCAGTCTTCAGGGGCCCTCCGAGCAGTACTTC.

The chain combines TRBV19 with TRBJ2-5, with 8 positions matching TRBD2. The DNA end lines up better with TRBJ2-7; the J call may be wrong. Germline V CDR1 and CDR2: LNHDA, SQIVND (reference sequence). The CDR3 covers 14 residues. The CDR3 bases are TGTGCCAGTAGTATAGCGGGAGGGTCTGGCGAGCAGTACTTC. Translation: CASSIAGGSGEQYF.